This T cell receptor (beta chain) derives from a study of shared clonotypes between healthy human individuals. Method: immunoSEQ multiplex PCR; TCRdb's copy keeps in-frame clones and lacks some. The sample has about a million clones, approximately 80% seen once; the top ten hold about 1.5%. Whole-study findings and limits: Non-shared clonotypes showed lower generation probabilities than clonotypes common to all four donors.

Remarks on this clone: As yet, its antigen is unknown.

This clonotype was obtained from a man aged 18 to 30 in good health. The sequenced sample was memory CD4+ T cells sorted from blood. Regarding subset: CD45RA-negative fraction.

CDR3 DNA: TGTGCCTGGAGTGGGGGGACCACACGGTACTTC. Encoded protein: CAWSGGTTRYF. The chain recombines TRBV30 with TRBJ2-7, with D possibly called TRBD1 or TRBD2 (5 bases each). There are 11 residues in the CDR3. Germline V lookup: CDR1 GTSNPN, CDR2 SVGIG (reference sequence). V was clipped by 1 base and J by 12 bases, with 13 bases between them.